The present entry profiles one T cell receptor beta chain with its context. Per the original methods: Amplification of reference gene primers provided the estimated nucleated cell counts. Clones were read by immunoSEQ multiplex PCR, and TCRdb kept only the in-frame ones, dropping some. The V and J calls and clone size were taken over from that table, and D and trimming were inferred from the DNA. Of 75,000 to 95,000 clones listed, about 85% are singletons. CDR1 is SNHLY, CDR2 FYNNEI, per germline. This CDR3 has 12 amino acids. Deletions cut 5 bases from V and 5 bases from J, with 9 bases between. The sample is drawn from a study of blood T cell repertoires in COVID-19. The overall study: Whether acute or convalescent, the COVID-19 samples came from the United States, Italy and Spain. Sources were T cells, B-cell-depleted T cells, or PBMCs; the material itself was cDNA or gDNA.

The chain is built from TRBV2 and TRBJ1-1, with a tentative D call TRBD1 (6 bases). This TCR was sampled from a man aged 45-65 years with acute or convalescent COVID-19. Input material: peripheral blood. The CDR3 here is CASSYRETEAFF. The CDR3 DNA is TGTGCCAGCAGTTACAGGGAAACTGAAGCTTTCTTT.